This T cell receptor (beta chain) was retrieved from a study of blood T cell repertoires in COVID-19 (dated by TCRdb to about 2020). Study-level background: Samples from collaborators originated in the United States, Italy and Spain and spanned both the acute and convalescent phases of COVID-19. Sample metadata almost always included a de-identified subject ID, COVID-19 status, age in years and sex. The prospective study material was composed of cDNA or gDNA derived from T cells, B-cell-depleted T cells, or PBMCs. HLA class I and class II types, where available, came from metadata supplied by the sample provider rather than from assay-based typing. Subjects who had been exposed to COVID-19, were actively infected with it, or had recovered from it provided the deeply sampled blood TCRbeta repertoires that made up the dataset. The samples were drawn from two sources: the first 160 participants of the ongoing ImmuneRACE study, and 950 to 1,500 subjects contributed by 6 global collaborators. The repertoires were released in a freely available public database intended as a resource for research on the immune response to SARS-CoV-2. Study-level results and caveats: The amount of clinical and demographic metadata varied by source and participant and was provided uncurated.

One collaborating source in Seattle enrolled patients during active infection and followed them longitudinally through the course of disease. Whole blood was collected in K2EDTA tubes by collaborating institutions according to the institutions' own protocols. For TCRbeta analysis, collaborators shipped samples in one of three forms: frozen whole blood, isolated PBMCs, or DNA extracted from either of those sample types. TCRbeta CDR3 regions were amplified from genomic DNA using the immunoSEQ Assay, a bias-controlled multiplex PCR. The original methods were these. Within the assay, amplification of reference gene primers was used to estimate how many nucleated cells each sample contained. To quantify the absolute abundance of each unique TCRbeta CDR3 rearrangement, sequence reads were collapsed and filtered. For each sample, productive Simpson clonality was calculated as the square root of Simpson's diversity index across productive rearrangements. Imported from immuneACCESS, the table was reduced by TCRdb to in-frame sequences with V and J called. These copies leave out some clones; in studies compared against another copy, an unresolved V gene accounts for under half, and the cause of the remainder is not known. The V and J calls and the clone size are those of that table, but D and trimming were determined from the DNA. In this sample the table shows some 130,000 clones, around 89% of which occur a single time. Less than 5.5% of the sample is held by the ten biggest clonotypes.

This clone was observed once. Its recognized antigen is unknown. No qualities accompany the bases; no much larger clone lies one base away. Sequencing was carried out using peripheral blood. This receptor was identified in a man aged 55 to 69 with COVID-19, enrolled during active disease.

The CDR3 protein is CASSFSTGSGIQYF. The bases are TGTGCCAGCAGCTTCTCGACAGGTAGTGGCATTCAGTACTTC. The chain employs TRBV7-3 and TRBJ2-4, with TRBD1 as a weak D call on 6 bases. The CDR3 sequence holds 14 residues, the cysteine and phenylalanine included. Solely the CDR3 DNA is kept, with 42 bases framed from the first base. For CDR1 and CDR2, the germline V gene lists SGHTA and FQGTGA. Relative to germline, V is 3 bases shorter and J is 9 bases shorter, with 15 bases between their ends.